This T cell receptor beta chain was retrieved from a study of T-cell reconstitution after alpha-beta-depleted transplantation in children. The CDR3 is 11 amino acids. The V gene's germline CDR1 is SQVTM and CDR2 ANQGSEA. For TCRbeta, the library was prepared with unique molecular identifiers. TCRdb called the PCR reads again in MiXCR, with one record for every CDR3 protein. The sample lists roughly 610,000 distinct CDR3 sequences, roughly a tenth seen once, with 3.5% to 5% in the top ten. On this clonotype: At one boundary the junction diverges from the germline segment, which might be a read error.

V and J are TRBV29-1 and TRBJ2-7; possible D gene TRBD2, 5 bases. The input for sequencing was PBMCs from the stem cell graft donor, taken from the stem cell graft. This sequence originates from a human donor who donated a stem cell graft to a child with acute myeloid leukemia. The CDR3 here is CSARADYDQYF. CDR3 DNA sequence: TGCAGCGCTAGGGCCGACTACGACCAGTACTTC.